This T cell receptor beta chain was sequenced for a study of cytomegalovirus exposure and HLA in healthy donors. PCR involved 60 Vbeta and 13 Jbeta primers. Clones were read by immunoSEQ multiplex PCR, and TCRdb kept only the in-frame ones, dropping some. Seen in this sample are 120,000 to 150,000 clones; the ten most common clones hold 1.5% to 2%. Study results and caveats: Most TCRs appeared rarely, but some public TCRs recurred in many donors. Associated with cytomegalovirus, according to the listing, were 150 to 200 TCR beta chains. TCR beta V- and J-gene trimming was later associated with a missense DCLRE1C variant.

This CDR3 region has 11 residues. Germline CDR1 is MNHEY and CDR2 is SVGAGI. Trimming took 8 bases from V and 0 from J, leaving 3 bases between them. In regard to this clone: Its antigen is unidentified.

The sequence came from a woman in her forties or fifties in good health and CMV-seronegative. V and J are TRBV6-5 and TRBJ2-3; no clear D. The sequenced material came from PBMCs. CDR3 sequence (DNA): TGTGCCAGCTCTAGCACAGATACGCAGTATTTT. It encodes CASSSTDTQYF.